This T cell receptor (beta chain) was recovered during a study of T cells in Graves' hyperthyroidism and ophthalmopathy. Out of 10 ml of fresh peripheral blood came the PBMCs. The V end lost 1 base, the J end lost 0 bases, and 13 bases lay between the germline ends. Germline CDR1 and CDR2: SNHLY and FYNNEI. This CDR3 contains 16 residues. Amplification yielded TCR beta CDR3 regions, with RNA transcripts as the source. A first-round RT-PCR of the TCR CDR3 used the HTBI primer set. One entry per CDR3 protein results from TCRdb running MiXCR on the multiplex PCR reads. Here the sample spans under 200,000 distinct CDR3 sequences, just under 9.5% being singletons. The sample holds many counts of this clonotype.

The chain combines TRBV2 with TRBJ2-7; D unresolved. This sequence was found in a woman aged 18-30 years with Graves' hyperthyroidism that later progressed to Graves' ophthalmopathy. Input material: blood. The CDR3 coding sequence is TGTGCCAGCAGTGAAGGATGGCCAGGCGACTCCTACGAGCAGTACTTC. It codes for CASSEGWPGDSYEQYF. Based on the CDR3 plus reference TRBV2 and TRBJ2-7, the full variable domain is EPEVTQTPSHQVTQMGQEVILRCVPISNHLYFYWYRQILGQKVEFLVSFYNNEISEKSEIFDDQFSVERPDGSNFTLKIRSTKLEDSAMYFCASSEGWPGDSYEQYFGPGTRLTVT.